This T cell receptor (beta chain) is drawn from a study of T cell responses to AZD1222 COVID-19 vaccine. CDR3 length: 15 amino acids. Losses at the gene ends were 3 bases for V and 7 bases for J; bases not matched to a gene: 13. The germline CDR1 and CDR2 sequences are SQVTM and ANQGSEA. The table came from immunoSEQ multiplex PCR; TCRdb's copy has only in-frame clones and leaves some out. The sample yields around 190,000 clones, roughly nine tenths seen once. The chain recombines TRBV29-1 with TRBJ2-7; TRBD1 aligns across 9 bases. The sequence was collected from an adult who received the AZD1222 COVID-19 vaccine. The sequencing used peripheral blood, collected 28 days after the second AZD1222 dose. The CDR3 coding sequence is TGCAGCGTTGATCGGGGACAGGGTTCCTGGGGGGAGCAGTACTTC. Translated: CSVDRGQGSWGEQYF.